Listed below are T cell receptor beta chains from one sample, sequenced in a study of technical replicates of blood from a few donors. Libraries were prepared by immunoSEQ multiplex PCR; TCRdb keeps only in-frame clonotypes and omits some of them. Of 70,000 to 95,000 clones listed, 85% to 95% were seen once; the top ten hold 0.2% to 0.3%. The sequencing input was T cells isolated from PBMCs. The receptor set was obtained from a human donor in good health. Each CDR3 is given with its conserved first and last residue. The order of the fields is D gene, V gene, clone size, J gene, CDR3 protein, CDR3 DNA. The D gene is left open where the match is weak. Where a row states a size, it is once, few, many or the class of an expanded clone; other rows omit it.

D gene: .; V gene: TRBV4-1; clone size: .; J gene: TRBJ2-7; CDR3 protein: CASSQERAGSSYEQYF; CDR3 DNA: TGCGCCAGCAGCCAAGAACGGGCGGGCAGCTCCTACGAGCAGTACTTC
D gene: TRBD1; V gene: TRBV19; clone size: .; J gene: TRBJ2-7; CDR3 protein: CASSSTGLWQQYF; CDR3 DNA: TGTGCCAGTAGTTCGACAGGGTTGTGGCAGCAGTACTTC
D gene: TRBD2; V gene: TRBV29-1; clone size: .; J gene: TRBJ2-2; CDR3 protein: CSVEGLAGSPPGELFF; CDR3 DNA: TGCAGCGTTGAAGGGCTAGCGGGCTCGCCCCCCGGGGAGCTGTTTTTT
D gene: .; V gene: TRBV5-1; clone size: .; J gene: TRBJ2-1; CDR3 protein: CASRGLTTYEQFF; CDR3 DNA: TGCGCCAGCAGAGGACTGACTACTTATGAGCAGTTCTTC
D gene: TRBD2; V gene: TRBV5-1; clone size: .; J gene: TRBJ2-7; CDR3 protein: CASSPPTSGRYEQYF; CDR3 DNA: TGCGCCAGCAGCCCCCCGACTAGCGGGAGGTACGAGCAGTACTTC
D gene: TRBD1; V gene: TRBV18; clone size: .; J gene: TRBJ1-2; CDR3 protein: CASSPGEKGGNYGYTF; CDR3 DNA: TGTGCCAGCTCACCAGGGGAAAAAGGGGGCAACTACGGCTACACCTTC
D gene: TRBD1; V gene: TRBV28; clone size: .; J gene: TRBJ1-5; CDR3 protein: CASSRDSYQPQHF; CDR3 DNA: TGTGCCAGCAGCCGGGACAGCTATCAGCCCCAGCATTTT
D gene: .; V gene: TRBV5-1; clone size: .; J gene: TRBJ2-1; CDR3 protein: CASSLGTLSYNEQFF; CDR3 DNA: TGCGCCAGCAGCCTGGGGACTCTCTCCTACAATGAGCAGTTCTTC
D gene: .; V gene: TRBV19; clone size: .; J gene: TRBJ2-3; CDR3 protein: CASSSTKASDTQYF; CDR3 DNA: TGTGCCAGTAGTAGTACGAAAGCCTCGGATACGCAGTATTTT
D gene: TRBD2; V gene: TRBV19; clone size: .; J gene: TRBJ2-3; CDR3 protein: CASSIAGGPTDTQYF; CDR3 DNA: TGTGCCAGTAGTATAGCGGGAGGGCCGACAGATACGCAGTATTTT
D gene: .; V gene: TRBV7-9; clone size: .; J gene: TRBJ1-1; CDR3 protein: CATNWVGKAFF; CDR3 DNA: TGTGCCACCAATTGGGTGGGCAAGGCTTTCTTT
D gene: TRBD2; V gene: TRBV19; clone size: once; J gene: TRBJ2-5; CDR3 protein: CASSIEASGDQETQYF; CDR3 DNA: TGTGCCAGTAGTATTGAGGCTAGCGGGGATCAAGAGACCCAGTACTTC
D gene: TRBD2; V gene: TRBV28; clone size: .; J gene: TRBJ2-3; CDR3 protein: CASSFQREPLESTDTQYF; CDR3 DNA: TGTGCCAGCAGTTTCCAGCGGGAGCCCCTCGAGAGCACAGATACGCAGTATTTT
D gene: TRBD1; V gene: TRBV6-4; clone size: .; J gene: TRBJ2-6; CDR3 protein: CASLQGNSGANVLTF; CDR3 DNA: TGTGCCAGCCTACAGGGGAACTCTGGGGCCAACGTCCTGACTTTC
D gene: .; V gene: TRBV11-1; clone size: once; J gene: TRBJ2-7; CDR3 protein: CASSLLSRQASYEQYF; CDR3 DNA: TGTGCCAGCAGCTTGTTGTCTCGACAGGCGTCCTACGAGCAGTACTTC
D gene: .; V gene: TRBV18; clone size: .; J gene: TRBJ1-1; CDR3 protein: CASSPPPLLNTEAFF; CDR3 DNA: TGTGCCAGCTCACCACCCCCACTATTGAACACTGAAGCTTTCTTT
D gene: .; V gene: TRBV21-1; clone size: .; J gene: TRBJ1-3; CDR3 protein: CASSPRGTGGNTIYF; CDR3 DNA: TGTGCCAGCAGCCCCAGAGGGACAGGGGGAAACACCATATATTTT
D gene: .; V gene: TRBV5-5; clone size: .; J gene: TRBJ2-3; CDR3 protein: CASSLLTDTQYF; CDR3 DNA: TGTGCCAGCAGCTTACTGACAGATACGCAGTATTTT
D gene: TRBD2; V gene: TRBV10-3; clone size: once; J gene: TRBJ2-7; CDR3 protein: CAISDSGSSYEQYF; CDR3 DNA: TGTGCCATCAGTGACAGCGGGAGCTCCTACGAGCAGTACTTC
D gene: .; V gene: TRBV7-2; clone size: .; J gene: TRBJ2-7; CDR3 protein: CASRFQGNQGYEQYF; CDR3 DNA: TGTGCCAGCAGATTCCAGGGGAATCAAGGCTACGAGCAGTACTTC
D gene: .; V gene: TRBV11-3; clone size: .; J gene: TRBJ2-5; CDR3 protein: CASSSHRDQETQYF; CDR3 DNA: TGTGCCAGCAGCTCACACCGGGACCAAGAGACCCAGTACTTC
D gene: .; V gene: TRBV5-1; clone size: few; J gene: TRBJ1-1; CDR3 protein: CASSLFEGSNTEAFF; CDR3 DNA: TGCGCCAGCAGCTTGTTCGAGGGATCGAACACTGAAGCTTTCTTT
D gene: .; V gene: TRBV5-1; clone size: .; J gene: TRBJ2-1; CDR3 protein: CASSLGVTGSYNEQFF; CDR3 DNA: TGCGCCAGCAGCTTGGGTGTGACGGGCTCCTACAATGAGCAGTTCTTC
D gene: .; V gene: TRBV25-1; clone size: .; J gene: TRBJ2-1; CDR3 protein: CASSDHRAYNEQFF; CDR3 DNA: TGTGCCAGCAGTGATCACAGAGCCTACAATGAGCAGTTCTTC
D gene: .; V gene: TRBV2; clone size: few; J gene: TRBJ1-1; CDR3 protein: CASKEGPTPAFF; CDR3 DNA: TGTGCCAGCAAGGAGGGACCCACTCCCGCTTTCTTT
D gene: TRBD2; V gene: TRBV27; clone size: .; J gene: TRBJ2-2; CDR3 protein: CASSLRVRPLAGDTGELFF; CDR3 DNA: TGTGCCAGCAGTTTAAGGGTGAGGCCTCTAGCGGGAGACACCGGGGAGCTGTTTTTT
D gene: TRBD2; V gene: TRBV28; clone size: once; J gene: TRBJ2-1; CDR3 protein: CASSLAGGTYNEQFF; CDR3 DNA: TGTGCCAGCAGTTTAGCGGGAGGGACGTACAATGAGCAGTTCTTC
D gene: TRBD1; V gene: TRBV5-1; clone size: .; J gene: TRBJ1-4; CDR3 protein: CASSLRTGNEKLFF; CDR3 DNA: TGCGCCAGCAGCCTTCGGACAGGAAATGAAAAACTGTTTTTT
D gene: .; V gene: TRBV29-1; clone size: .; J gene: TRBJ2-7; CDR3 protein: CSVTGTTLYEQYF; CDR3 DNA: TGCAGCGTTACCGGGACAACTCTCTACGAGCAGTACTTC
D gene: TRBD1; V gene: TRBV28; clone size: .; J gene: TRBJ1-2; CDR3 protein: CASSPTGVNYGYTF; CDR3 DNA: TGTGCCAGCAGCCCTACAGGGGTGAACTATGGCTACACCTTC
D gene: .; V gene: TRBV6-5; clone size: once; J gene: TRBJ2-7; CDR3 protein: CASLRGTPPYEQYF; CDR3 DNA: TGTGCCAGCCTTCGAGGGACACCACCCTACGAGCAGTACTTC
D gene: TRBD1; V gene: TRBV2; clone size: .; J gene: TRBJ2-2; CDR3 protein: CASSAPGQGNTGELFF; CDR3 DNA: TGTGCCAGCAGTGCCCCCGGACAGGGGAACACCGGGGAGCTGTTTTTT
D gene: TRBD2; V gene: TRBV13; clone size: .; J gene: TRBJ2-2; CDR3 protein: CASSRRTSENTGELFF; CDR3 DNA: TGTGCCAGCAGCCGGCGGACTAGCGAAAACACCGGGGAGCTGTTTTTT
D gene: TRBD1; V gene: TRBV9; clone size: .; J gene: TRBJ1-6; CDR3 protein: CASSVGGQVHNSPLHF; CDR3 DNA: TGTGCCAGCAGCGTAGGGGGACAGGTACATAATTCACCCCTCCACTTT
D gene: .; V gene: TRBV18; clone size: .; J gene: TRBJ1-5; CDR3 protein: CASSPGAANQPQHF; CDR3 DNA: TGTGCCAGCTCACCAGGGGCAGCTAATCAGCCCCAGCATTTT
D gene: .; V gene: TRBV28; clone size: .; J gene: TRBJ1-5; CDR3 protein: CASHGLYSNQPQHF; CDR3 DNA: TGTGCCAGTCACGGACTTTATAGCAATCAGCCCCAGCATTTT
D gene: TRBD2; V gene: TRBV5-8; clone size: .; J gene: TRBJ2-2; CDR3 protein: CASSLGIAGQTGELFF; CDR3 DNA: TGTGCCAGCAGCTTGGGAATAGCGGGACAAACCGGGGAGCTGTTTTTT
D gene: TRBD1; V gene: TRBV7-9; clone size: .; J gene: TRBJ1-5; CDR3 protein: CASSLGRGSSNQPQHF; CDR3 DNA: TGTGCCAGCAGCTTAGGCAGGGGGAGTAGCAATCAGCCCCAGCATTTT
D gene: .; V gene: TRBV15; clone size: .; J gene: TRBJ1-3; CDR3 protein: CATSKEGGSGNTIYF; CDR3 DNA: TGTGCCACCAGCAAAGAGGGGGGGTCTGGAAACACCATATATTTT
D gene: TRBD2; V gene: TRBV29-1; clone size: .; J gene: TRBJ2-2; CDR3 protein: CSARGLAGGQSGELFF; CDR3 DNA: TGCAGCGCCCGGGGACTAGCGGGGGGGCAGAGCGGGGAGCTGTTTTTT
D gene: .; V gene: TRBV4-1; clone size: .; J gene: TRBJ1-4; CDR3 protein: CASSHPKSEKLFF; CDR3 DNA: TGCGCCAGCAGCCATCCTAAGTCTGAAAAACTGTTTTTT
D gene: .; V gene: TRBV7-8; clone size: .; J gene: TRBJ2-7; CDR3 protein: CASSLLGQPYEQYF; CDR3 DNA: TGTGCCAGCAGCTTATTAGGACAGCCCTACGAGCAGTACTTC
D gene: TRBD1; V gene: TRBV28; clone size: .; J gene: TRBJ2-5; CDR3 protein: CASSSGQAQETQYF; CDR3 DNA: TGTGCCAGCAGTTCCGGACAGGCCCAAGAGACCCAGTACTTC
D gene: .; V gene: TRBV7-6; clone size: .; J gene: TRBJ1-1; CDR3 protein: CASSSTARIGNTEAFF; CDR3 DNA: TGTGCCAGCAGCTCCACCGCGAGGATTGGGAACACTGAAGCTTTCTTT
D gene: .; V gene: TRBV5-6; clone size: .; J gene: TRBJ1-4; CDR3 protein: CASSLVVPRGDLDEKLFF; CDR3 DNA: TGTGCCAGCAGCTTGGTCGTCCCCCGGGGGGATTTAGATGAAAAACTGTTTTTT
D gene: TRBD2; V gene: TRBV7-2; clone size: .; J gene: TRBJ2-1; CDR3 protein: CASSALTSGRVSSYNEQFF; CDR3 DNA: TGTGCCAGCAGCGCCTTAACTAGCGGGAGGGTAAGCTCCTACAATGAGCAGTTCTTC
D gene: TRBD2; V gene: TRBV19; clone size: .; J gene: TRBJ2-7; CDR3 protein: CASSIGPLAGSYEQYF; CDR3 DNA: TGTGCCAGTAGTATAGGGCCCTTAGCGGGGTCCTACGAGCAGTACTTC
D gene: .; V gene: TRBV7-9; clone size: .; J gene: TRBJ2-1; CDR3 protein: CASSLSDNEQFF; CDR3 DNA: TGTGCCAGCAGCTTGAGTGACAATGAGCAGTTCTTC
D gene: .; V gene: TRBV13; clone size: .; J gene: TRBJ2-1; CDR3 protein: CASSSPFEGGYDNEQFF; CDR3 DNA: TGTGCCAGCAGCTCCCCCTTCGAGGGAGGTTACGACAATGAGCAGTTCTTC
D gene: .; V gene: TRBV15; clone size: few; J gene: TRBJ2-5; CDR3 protein: CATSRDAETQYF; CDR3 DNA: TGTGCCACCAGCAGAGATGCGGAGACCCAGTACTTC
D gene: .; V gene: TRBV5-6; clone size: .; J gene: TRBJ2-7; CDR3 protein: CASSLGLPVPYEQYF; CDR3 DNA: TGTGCCAGCAGCTTGGGGCTTCCAGTTCCCTACGAGCAGTACTTC
D gene: .; V gene: TRBV21-1; clone size: .; J gene: TRBJ2-3; CDR3 protein: CASSKGWQGEVTDTQYF; CDR3 DNA: TGTGCCAGCAGCAAAGGGTGGCAGGGTGAGGTCACAGATACGCAGTATTTT
D gene: .; V gene: TRBV5-1; clone size: .; J gene: TRBJ1-2; CDR3 protein: CASSFNNYGYTF; CDR3 DNA: TGCGCCAGCAGCTTTAATAACTATGGCTACACCTTC
D gene: TRBD1; V gene: TRBV6-1; clone size: .; J gene: TRBJ1-2; CDR3 protein: CASSGTGGVRIHGYTF; CDR3 DNA: TGTGCCAGCAGTGGAACAGGGGGCGTTCGGATCCATGGCTACACCTTC
D gene: .; V gene: TRBV5-1; clone size: once; J gene: TRBJ1-2; CDR3 protein: CASSPWAGLYRGYTF; CDR3 DNA: TGCGCCAGCAGTCCATGGGCGGGGCTTTACCGTGGCTACACCTTC